This T cell receptor beta chain stems from a study of blood T cell repertoires in COVID-19. Overall study context: The study drew acute and convalescent COVID-19 samples from the United States, Italy and Spain. Sources were T cells, B-cell-depleted T cells, or PBMCs; the material itself was cDNA or gDNA.

Original analysis: The authors estimated nucleated cell counts from reference gene primer amplification. Data came from immunoSEQ multiplex PCR; TCRdb stores just in-frame clones and leaves some out. Clone size and V and J calls were adopted from that table, with D and trimming inferred from the DNA. The repertoire includes 120,000 to 150,000 clones, approximately 88% of them detected once, and roughly 30% sits in the top ten. Material for sequencing was peripheral blood. The receptor comes from a human donor in a cohort sampled during active COVID-19.

This chain's CDR3 is CASSIQGLSYEQYF. CDR3 sequence (DNA): TGTGCCAGCAGTATTCAGGGGTTATCCTACGAGCAGTACTTC. This chain connects TRBV7-9 to TRBJ2-7; perhaps TRBD1 as D (6 bases). Germline V gene lookup returns CDR1 SEHNR and CDR2 FQNEAQ (reference sequence). The length of the CDR3 is 14 residues. Trimming took off 6 bases at V and 1 base at J, with 13 bases between the two ends.